The sequence of this TCR beta chain was determined in a study of T cells in localized non-small cell lung cancer. Overall study results and limits: Heterogeneity is still possible, as just one tumor region was sequenced. Higher blood T cell density tracked longer overall survival. When the top 100 tumor clones were examined, a median about 60 of them also appeared in the adjacent lung, which was paired and uninvolved. Tumor showed lower T cell clonality than uninvolved adjacent lung, where it was highest.

This table comes from immunoSEQ multiplex PCR, and its TCRdb copy is limited to in-frame clones, with some not included. The sample records about 17,000 clones, 65% to 85% being singletons. As concerns this clone: Antigen unknown.

The germline gives CDR1 MNHEY, CDR2 SMNVEV (reference sequence). Trimming shortened V by 0 bases and J by 11 bases, and 16 bases separated the two germline ends. The CDR3 loop spans 14 amino acids. The receptor was isolated from a male donor aged 60 or over with stage III lung adenocarcinoma. Sequencing was performed on peripheral blood, taken before any cancer treatment. This chain uses TRBV27 with TRBJ1-1, with a weak D call TRBD1 (6 bases). In nucleotides, the CDR3 is TGTGCCAGCAGTTTATCGAAGGGGGGGGGCCGGGCTTTCTTT. Protein product: CASSLSKGGGRAFF.